One and the same sample provided the 28 T cell receptor beta chains below, sequenced in a study of blood T cells in healthy people across ages. Primed by a sample-barcoded 5' primer and a J-beta primer mix, a second PCR proceeded for 7 to 11 cycles. Each CDR3 protein gets one entry after TCRdb re-called the 5' RACE reads with MiXCR. The table has approximately 1,700,000 distinct CDR3 sequences, roughly 43% seen once. Sequencing was performed on blood. The receptors were sampled from a human donor in good health.

The chain combines TRBV27 with TRBJ2-4; D not certain. Germline V gene sequence: CDR1 MNHEY, CDR2 SMNVEV (reference sequence). The CDR3 length is 15 residues. V lost 3 bases and J 13 bases, leaving 22 bases between the germline ends. The CDR3 spells CASSLDPLGNLEQYF. In DNA, the CDR3 is TGTGCCAGCAGTTTGGACCCCCTAGGGAACCTTGAGCAGTACTTC.

This sequence joins TRBV5-1 and TRBJ2-1; 10 bases agree with TRBD1. There are 13 residues in the CDR3. The V gene's germline CDR1 is SGHRS and CDR2 YFSETQ. The junction had 7 bases not matched to a gene; V was cut back by 8 bases and J by 8 bases. DNA for the CDR3: TGCGCCAGTTGGACAGGGGGACTCGATGAGCAGTTCTTC. This gives the protein CASWTGGLDEQFF.

This clonotype was seen a few times. The rearrangement joins TRBV29-1 to TRBJ1-4; D not resolved. CDR1 SQVTM and CDR2 ANQGSEA come from the germline V gene. This CDR3 is 14 amino acids long. Trimming removed 7 bases at V and 7 bases at J, with 19 bases between. The CDR3 sequence: CSAQGRAVGEKLFF. Here the CDR3 DNA reads TGCAGCGCCCAAGGGCGGGCAGTGGGTGAAAAACTGTTTTTT. The entire variable domain, with the rest obtained from reference TRBV29-1 and TRBJ1-4, is as follows: SAVISQKPSRDICQRGTSLTIQCQVDSQVTMMFWYRQQPGQSLTLIATANQGSEATYESGFVIDKFPISRPNLTFSTLTVSNMSPEDSSIYLCSAQGRAVGEKLFFGSGTQLSVL.

This clonotype was counted between two and nine times. V gene TRBV12-3 or TRBV12-4 combines with J gene TRBJ2-7; D uncertain. This CDR3 has 13 amino acids. The V end lost 3 bases, the J end lost 2 bases, and 8 bases lay between the germline ends. CDR3 residues: CASSLKLPYEQYF. CDR3 DNA: TGTGCCAGCAGTTTGAAGCTACCCTACGAGCAGTACTTC.

This chain connects TRBV9 to TRBJ1-2; the D is unclear. Between the trimmed V and J ends, which lost 4 bases and 4 bases, there was a span of 14 bases. Per the germline V gene, CDR1 is SGDLS and CDR2 is YYNGEE. The CDR3 consists of 14 residues. The CDR3 here is CASSLRLASYGYTF. The DNA for the CDR3 is TGTGCCAGCAGCCTCAGACTGGCTTCCTATGGCTACACCTTC.

The chain couples TRBV5-1 to TRBJ1-1; tentatively, D is TRBD1 (5 bases). This CDR3 region has 14 residues. CDR1 and CDR2 from the germline V gene are SGHRS and YFSETQ. Deletions cut 4 bases from V and 0 bases from J, with 10 bases between. CDR3 bases: TGCGCCAGCAGCATACAGGACCTGAACACTGAAGCTTTCTTT. It translates to CASSIQDLNTEAFF. Drawing the rest from reference TRBV5-1 and TRBJ1-1, the complete variable domain is KAGVTQTPRYLIKTRGQQVTLSCSPISGHRSVSWYQQTPGQGLQFLFEYFSETQRNKGNFPGRFSGRQFSNSRSEMNVSTLELGDSALYLCASSIQDLNTEAFFGQGTRLTVV.

This clonotype turned up a few times. The J gene is TRBJ2-1, the V gene TRBV12-3 or TRBV12-4, with TRBD2 matching 8 bases. The CDR3 runs to 16 residues. V trimming: 6 bases; J trimming: 0 bases; junction bases outside the gene matches: 7. CDR3 DNA sequence: TGTGCCAGCAGGTCAACTAGCGGCGGCTCCTACAATGAGCAGTTCTTC. Translating gives CASRSTSGGSYNEQFF.

The chain is built from TRBV7-2 and TRBJ2-1; 8 bases align to TRBD2. CDR1 SGHTA and CDR2 FQGNSA come from the germline V gene. The length of the CDR3 is 15 residues. The trim removed 5 bases at V and 5 bases at J, leaving 8 bases unmatched. The CDR3 DNA follows: TGTGCCAGCAGCGTCAGCGGGGGTGTGAACAATGAGCAGTTCTTC. It translates to CASSVSGGVNNEQFF.

This clonotype was counted a few times. The V gene is TRBV4-1, the J gene TRBJ2-1; 9 positions agree with TRBD2. V was clipped by 9 bases and J by 0 bases; unmatched bases: 6. This CDR3 comprises 15 residues. CDR1 is MGHRA and CDR2 is YSYEKL in the germline V gene. This CDR3 reads CASIQRGASYNEQFF. CDR3 nucleotides: TGCGCCAGTATTCAGCGGGGGGCCTCCTACAATGAGCAGTTCTTC.

This clonotype was recorded a few times. The J gene is TRBJ2-1, the V gene TRBV29-1; D is possibly TRBD1 (6 bases). The CDR3 extends over 12 amino acids. Germline V gives CDR1 SQVTM, CDR2 ANQGSEA. Trimming removed 4 bases from V and 13 bases from J, with 17 bases in between. The CDR3, as DNA: TGCAGCGTTGGCGTCGGGGCCAGGGGACAGTTCTTC. Protein sequence: CSVGVGARGQFF.

A few counts support this clonotype. The rearrangement links TRBV11-2 to TRBJ1-2; possibly TRBD1 for D (5 bases). The CDR3 covers 13 residues. V was pared by 3 bases and J by 8 bases, with 13 bases between. Germline CDR1 is SGHAT and CDR2 is FQNNGV. This CDR3 reads CASSFPAGRGYTF. The DNA for the CDR3 is TGTGCCAGCAGCTTCCCGGCAGGGAGGGGCTACACCTTC.

The CDR3 nucleotides are TGTGCCAGCAGTTACTCGAACCCAGGGGAACTGTACTTC. It encodes CASSYSNPGELYF. The chain carries TRBV6-5 and TRBJ2-4; possibly TRBD1 for D (6 bases). V was pared by 0 bases and J by 15 bases, with 15 bases between. The CDR3 runs to 13 residues. The germline V gene has CDR1 MNHEY and CDR2 SVGAGI.

This rearrangement joins TRBV20-1 to TRBJ2-6; 10 nucleotides match TRBD1. CDR3 length: 17 amino acids. Germline assignment: CDR1 DFQATT and CDR2 SNEGSKA (reference sequence). V was clipped by 2 bases and J by 3 bases; unmatched bases: 7. CDR3: CSARQGQGLFGANVLTF. CDR3 sequence (DNA): TGCAGTGCTAGACAGGGACAGGGGCTTTTTGGGGCCAACGTCCTGACTTTC.

This chain uses TRBV5-1 with TRBJ2-3, with 13 bases lining up with TRBD2. The CDR3 totals 19 residues. From germline, CDR1 is SGHRS and CDR2 YFSETQ. V shed 4 bases and J 3 bases; nucleotides not matched to a gene: 14. The DNA of the CDR3 is TGCGCCAGCAGCCACCTGACTAGCGGGGGGCAAGGGGGAACAGATACGCAGTATTTT. Protein product: CASSHLTSGGQGGTDTQYF.

About this clonotype: Mismatch with germline at one junction end may stem from a read error. The chain is built from TRBV28 and TRBJ2-1; 9 nucleotides agree with TRBD2. Germline CDR1 MDHEN, CDR2 SYDVKM. CDR3 size: 16 residues. The CDR3 loop is CASTLAGDTSLQGQFF. The CDR3 nucleotides read TGTGCCAGCACTTTAGCGGGGGATACCTCCTTACAGGGGCAGTTCTTC.

The chain recombines TRBV9 with TRBJ1-2; maybe TRBD1 (5 bases). Trimming pared 3 bases from V and 3 bases from J, leaving 9 bases between. This CDR3 region has 13 residues. The germline gives CDR1 SGDLS, CDR2 YYNGEE. CDR3 sequence reads: CASSARDDYGYTF. In DNA form, the CDR3 reads TGTGCCAGCAGCGCCAGGGATGACTATGGCTACACCTTC.

This clonotype was detected ten times or more. The V call is TRBV6-5, the J call TRBJ2-1; D call uncertain. Germline CDR1 and CDR2: MNHEY and SVGAGI. The ends were cut back, 0 bases at V and 6 bases at J, with 6 bases in the middle. This CDR3 has 13 amino acids. DNA of the CDR3: TGTGCCAGCAGTTACTCGCGGTTCAATGAGCAGTTCTTC. Its protein is CASSYSRFNEQFF.

This clonotype has ten or more counts. This chain connects TRBV29-1 to TRBJ2-3; perhaps TRBD1 as D (5 bases). V lost 4 bases to trimming and J lost 0 bases, with 8 bases between them. This CDR3 has 13 amino acids. CDR1 is SQVTM and CDR2 is ANQGSEA in the germline V gene. The DNA of the CDR3 is TGCAGCGTTGCAGGGCTTAGCACAGATACGCAGTATTTT. It specifies CSVAGLSTDTQYF.

Only a few counts were recorded for this clonotype. The rearrangement joins TRBV20-1 to TRBJ1-2, with 8 nucleotides matching TRBD1. The junction had 9 bases not matched to a gene; V was cut back by 5 bases and J by 7 bases. The CDR3 consists of 13 residues. The germline CDR1 and CDR2 sequences are DFQATT and SNEGSKA (reference sequence). Here the CDR3 DNA reads TGCAGTGCTCCACTACAGGGGGGTGGTGGCTACACCTTC. This sequence encodes CSAPLQGGGGYTF.

The chain carries TRBV12-3 or TRBV12-4 and TRBJ2-2, with no clear D. This CDR3 comprises 13 residues. Deletions cut 3 bases from V and 8 bases from J, with 10 bases between. In nucleotides, the CDR3 is TGTGCCAGCAGTTTTTTTACACCGGGGGAGCTGTTTTTT. This sequence encodes CASSFFTPGELFF.

This chain connects TRBV28 to TRBJ1-2; no clear D gene. Germline lookup yields CDR1 MDHEN and CDR2 SYDVKM. Trimming removed 2 bases from V and 4 bases from J, with 20 bases in between. The CDR3 is made up of 17 amino acids. DNA for the CDR3: TGTGCCAGCAGTTTAGAAGAGGCATCGGTTAATATCTATGGCTACACCTTC. Protein product: CASSLEEASVNIYGYTF.

The V call is TRBV7-2, the J call TRBJ1-6; possibly TRBD1 for D (6 bases). Trimming pared 3 bases from V and 12 bases from J, leaving 12 bases between. This CDR3 contains 13 residues. Germline V gene data show CDR1 as SGHTA and CDR2 as FQGNSA. The CDR3 region is CASSFLGAEPLHF. CDR3 nucleotides: TGTGCCAGCAGCTTCCTGGGGGCTGAACCCCTCCACTTT.

This chain links TRBV5-5 with TRBJ2-4; 9 bases match TRBD2. The end of the DNA fits TRBJ2-7 better, so the J call may be wrong. Germline assignment: CDR1 SGHKS and CDR2 YYEKEE (reference sequence). This CDR3 spans 15 amino acids. The CDR3 region is CASRILAGRAGEQYF. The CDR3 bases are TGTGCCAGCAGAATTCTAGCGGGGCGCGCAGGCGAGCAGTACTTC.

The chain recombines TRBV7-8 with TRBJ1-4, with D uncertain. The length of the CDR3 is 16 residues. Trimming shortened V by 0 bases and J by 6 bases, and 14 bases separated the two germline ends. CDR1 and CDR2 from the germline V gene are SGHVS and FQNEAQ. The CDR3 here is CASSLAPTGFYEKLFF. CDR3 bases: TGTGCCAGCAGCTTAGCCCCCACCGGGTTCTATGAAAAACTGTTTTTT.

The V and J genes are TRBV10-2 and TRBJ1-5, with D unclear. The V and J ends lost 1 base and 5 bases respectively, with 3 bases between them. The germline CDR1 and CDR2 sequences are WSHSY and SAAADI. The CDR3 extends over 12 amino acids. The CDR3 sequence is CASSEWDQPQHF. CDR3 coding DNA: TGCGCCAGCAGTGAGTGGGATCAGCCCCAGCATTTT.

A remark on this clonotype: A read error may be the cause here, since a much bigger clone is one base away. The V gene is TRBV2, the J gene TRBJ1-5; tentatively, D is TRBD1 (6 bases). From germline, CDR1 is SNHLY and CDR2 FYNNEI. V was shortened by 7 bases and J by 2 bases, with 18 bases between the two germline ends. The CDR3 consists of 16 residues. The CDR3 is CASNDPGVGGNQPQHF. CDR3 nucleotides: TGTGCCAGCAACGACCCAGGGGTTGGCGGCAATCAGCCCCAGCATTTT.

This chain links TRBV5-5 with TRBJ2-1; no clear D gene. The CDR3 has 15 residues. Trimming cost V 2 bases and J 2 bases, with 11 bases left between them. Germline loops: CDR1 SGHKS, CDR2 YYEKEE (reference sequence). The CDR3 is CASSLEAETYNEQFF. The CDR3 DNA reads TGTGCCAGCAGCTTAGAGGCGGAGACCTACAATGAGCAGTTCTTC.

This clonotype has more than one count but fewer than ten. The chain combines TRBV5-1 with TRBJ2-1; 13 bases are a match to TRBD2. The CDR3 has 15 amino acids. V trimming: 1 base; J trimming: 8 bases; junction bases outside the gene matches: 3. Germline-derived CDR1 and CDR2 are SGHRS and YFSETQ. For the CDR3, the DNA is TGCGCCAGCAGCTTGACTAGCGGGGGGGCTCATGAGCAGTTCTTC. Its protein is CASSLTSGGAHEQFF.